The rows below give T cell receptor beta chains drawn from one sample of a study of T-cell reconstitution after alpha-beta-depleted transplantation in children. One entry per CDR3 protein, called by TCRdb with MiXCR from the PCR reads. Seen here are some 830,000 distinct CDR3 sequences, approximately 15% observed once, and the top ten hold approximately 5%. The sample consisted of PBMCs, mostly from graft donor cells, taken 360 days after TCRalphabeta/CD19-depleted stem cell transplant. These receptors were taken from a male patient younger than 18 who had a stem cell transplant for acute lymphoblastic leukemia, so the T cells may come from the graft donor. Both conserved end residues are part of each CDR3. Each record gives: D gene, V gene, J gene, clone size, CDR3 DNA, CDR3 protein. A D gene is named only where the DNA matches it firmly. A clone size is listed for some rows: how often the clone was seen (once, few, many), or a class if it is expanded.

d_gene: -
v_gene: TRBV29-1
j_gene: TRBJ2-3
abundance: -
CDR3nt: TGCAGCGTTGAAAGACCTCCAGGTGGGGTCGATACAGATACGCAGTATTTT
CDR3aa: CSVERPPGGVDTDTQYF

d_gene: -
v_gene: TRBV20-1
j_gene: TRBJ1-5
abundance: -
CDR3nt: TGCAGTGCTAGTGGAGGGAACAATCAGCCCCAGCATTTT
CDR3aa: CSASGGNNQPQHF

d_gene: -
v_gene: TRBV15
j_gene: TRBJ2-7
abundance: many
CDR3nt: TGTGCCACCAGCAGAGATTGGGCAGAAAGTACGAAGCAGTACTTC
CDR3aa: CATSRDWAESTKQYF

d_gene: -
v_gene: TRBV27
j_gene: TRBJ2-7
abundance: many
CDR3nt: TGTGCCAGCAGCAACCTCTTTGAGCAGTACTTC
CDR3aa: CASSNLFEQYF

d_gene: TRBD2
v_gene: TRBV29-1
j_gene: TRBJ2-2
abundance: -
CDR3nt: TGCAGCGTGGACAGACTAGCGGGGGGCACCGGGGAGCTGTTTTTT
CDR3aa: CSVDRLAGGTGELFF

d_gene: -
v_gene: TRBV12-3/TRBV12-4
j_gene: TRBJ1-6
abundance: -
CDR3nt: TGTGCCAGCACCTACGATAACGGGGGGAATTCACCCCTCCACTTT
CDR3aa: CASTYDNGGNSPLHF

d_gene: TRBD2
v_gene: TRBV5-1
j_gene: TRBJ2-3
abundance: -
CDR3nt: TGCGCCAGCAGCTTGTACGGGAGGGGAGATACGCAGTATTTT
CDR3aa: CASSLYGRGDTQYF

d_gene: -
v_gene: TRBV20-1
j_gene: TRBJ1-1
abundance: few
CDR3nt: TGCAGTGCTAGAGCCCTCAGGGGACTAGGCACTGAAGCTTTCTTT
CDR3aa: CSARALRGLGTEAFF

d_gene: -
v_gene: TRBV7-2
j_gene: TRBJ1-3
abundance: few
CDR3nt: TGTGCCAGCAGCCGTACGGTGGCCTCTGGAAACACCATATATTTT
CDR3aa: CASSRTVASGNTIYF

d_gene: -
v_gene: TRBV6-1
j_gene: TRBJ2-7
abundance: -
CDR3nt: TGTGCCAGCACCCCCGGGACAAGAGGGTGGAGGGGTACTCGCGAGCAGTACTTC
CDR3aa: CASTPGTRGWRGTREQYF

d_gene: TRBD1
v_gene: TRBV10-3
j_gene: TRBJ2-4
abundance: few
CDR3nt: TGTGCCATCAGTGAGGCCCCCATTGGCAGGGGGCAAGGCATTCAGTACTTC
CDR3aa: CAISEAPIGRGQGIQYF

d_gene: -
v_gene: TRBV30
j_gene: TRBJ2-7
abundance: -
CDR3nt: TGTGCCTGGAGGATGACAGGAGAATACGAGCAGTACTTC
CDR3aa: CAWRMTGEYEQYF

d_gene: TRBD2
v_gene: TRBV12-3/TRBV12-4
j_gene: TRBJ2-5
abundance: few
CDR3nt: TGTGCCAGCAGTCCACTAGCGGGAGGGGGGGAGACCCAGTACTTC
CDR3aa: CASSPLAGGGETQYF

d_gene: -
v_gene: TRBV11-2
j_gene: TRBJ2-7
abundance: few
CDR3nt: TGTGCCAGCAGCCCGCTAGGCGGCAGACCCTACGAGCAGTACTTC
CDR3aa: CASSPLGGRPYEQYF

d_gene: TRBD2
v_gene: TRBV9
j_gene: TRBJ2-1
abundance: -
CDR3nt: TGTGCCAGCAGCCCCCGGACTAGCGGGAACGGTGAGCAGTTCTTC
CDR3aa: CASSPRTSGNGEQFF

d_gene: TRBD1
v_gene: TRBV5-1
j_gene: TRBJ2-7
abundance: few
CDR3nt: TGCGCCAGCAGCCTGCGGGGGACAGGGGGGTACGAGCAGTACTTC
CDR3aa: CASSLRGTGGYEQYF

d_gene: -
v_gene: TRBV3-1
j_gene: TRBJ2-3
abundance: -
CDR3nt: TGTGCCAGCAGCCAAAGGACGGCAGATACGCAGTATTTT
CDR3aa: CASSQRTADTQYF

d_gene: TRBD1
v_gene: TRBV10-3
j_gene: TRBJ2-7
abundance: few
CDR3nt: TGTGCCATCAGTGAGGCCGGGACAGGCTTCTACGAGCAGTACTTC
CDR3aa: CAISEAGTGFYEQYF

d_gene: TRBD2
v_gene: TRBV20-1
j_gene: TRBJ2-1
abundance: few
CDR3nt: TGCAGTGCTAGTGCTACCGGGACTAGGGCTTACAATGAGCAGTTCTTC
CDR3aa: CSASATGTRAYNEQFF

d_gene: -
v_gene: TRBV7-9
j_gene: TRBJ2-1
abundance: -
CDR3nt: TGTGCCAGCAGGATGACGGCGGCAAGCAATGAGCAGTTCTTC
CDR3aa: CASRMTAASNEQFF

d_gene: -
v_gene: TRBV5-1
j_gene: TRBJ2-7
abundance: few
CDR3nt: TGCGCCAGCAGCTGGACAGCCCGCTCCTACGAGCAGTACTTC
CDR3aa: CASSWTARSYEQYF

d_gene: -
v_gene: TRBV20-1
j_gene: TRBJ1-1
abundance: -
CDR3nt: TGCAGTGCTAGAGACACAGGAGTTAACACTGAAGCTTTCTTT
CDR3aa: CSARDTGVNTEAFF